What follows describes a single T cell receptor (beta chain). What this receptor recognizes is not known. No per-base quality is available; no much larger clone lies one base away. The data were taken from a study of blood T cell repertoires in COVID-19 (dated by TCRdb to about 2020). For the study in its entirety: Collaborator samples came from the United States, Italy and Spain and covered acute and convalescent phases of COVID-19. A freely available public database, intended as a resource for researchers studying the immune response to SARS-CoV-2, is where the repertoires were released. The samples were drawn from the first 160 participants of the ongoing ImmuneRACE study and from some 1,300 subjects provided by 6 global collaborators. The dataset comprised deeply sampled blood TCRbeta repertoires from subjects exposed to, actively infected with, or recovered from COVID-19. The material from the prospective study consisted of cDNA or gDNA derived from T cells, B-cell-depleted T cells, or PBMCs. Nearly every sample came with metadata listing a de-identified subject ID, COVID-19 status, age in years and sex. Where available, HLA class I and class II types were taken from metadata supplied by the sample provider and were not determined by assay-based typing. Results the study describes overall, beyond this receptor: The amount of clinical and demographic metadata varied by source and participant and was provided uncurated.

From its cysteine to its phenylalanine, the CDR3 spans 14 amino acids. The retained sequence is limited to the CDR3, 42 bases, with the frame set at the first base. Based on the germline V gene, the CDR1 and CDR2 sequences are SGHRS and YFSETQ. The junction shows trimming of 4 bases on V and 4 bases on J, and the gene matches do not reach 5 bases of it. TCRbeta CDR3 regions were amplified from genomic DNA by means of the immunoSEQ Assay, a bias-controlled multiplex PCR. Per the authors' processing: Nucleated cell counts per sample were estimated from amplification of reference gene primers within the assay. Sequence reads were collapsed and filtered to measure the absolute abundance of every unique TCRbeta CDR3 rearrangement. For each sample, productive Simpson clonality was calculated as the square root of Simpson's diversity index over productive rearrangements. The table was pulled from immuneACCESS by TCRdb, which kept in-frame rearrangements only. Such tables lose some clones; where checked, under half of the loss comes from unresolved V genes, and the rest has no known cause. The V and J calls and clone size are taken from that table; D and trimming were inferred from the DNA. The sample profile shows some 460,000 clones; 75% to 90% of them were found once. The top ten clonotypes cover approximately 4.3% of the sample.

Collaborating institutions collected whole blood in K2EDTA tubes following their own protocols. For TCRbeta analysis, collaborators shipped samples in one of three forms: frozen whole blood, isolated PBMCs, or DNA extracted from either of those sample types. This receptor was taken from a young woman with acute or convalescent COVID-19. The sample comprised peripheral blood. The receptor chain draws on TRBV5-1 and TRBJ1-3; the junction holds 7 bases that match TRBD1. The DNA sequence is given as TGCGCCAGCAGCCTAGGGACAGAAGGAAACACCATATATTTT. This is translated as CASSLGTEGNTIYF.